In this sample, the clone carrying this T cell receptor (beta chain) is medium-sized. The authors' processing: The study's classifier, a distant-metastasis tool for papillary thyroid cancer, was built using CDR3 differences across clinicopathological groups. TCRdb re-clonotyped the PCR reads through MiXCR. TCRdb, not the original authors, processed these V and J calls. This repertoire shows 8,000 to 10,000 clones, about a third found once; its top ten account for about a fifth. No patient received treatment before thyroid surgery. The CDR3 length is 15 residues. V was pared by 5 bases and J by 0 bases, with 11 bases between. CDR1 is SGHVS, CDR2 FNYEAQ, per germline. The data are from a study of metastatic and nonmetastatic thyroid tumors. Across the study: For malignant and benign thyroid patients, tumor or nodule tissue and blood were the sources whose repertoires were compared.

This chain joins TRBV7-6 and TRBJ1-3; no reliable D call. What was sequenced was tumor tissue. This sequence originates from a female donor with papillary thyroid cancer or a benign thyroid nodule (not recorded which). Some clones in this sample may be carry-over from other donors' samples. CDR3 DNA: TGTGCCAGCAGCCCCGGGATATCCTCTGGAAACACCATATATTTT. Translation gives CASSPGISSGNTIYF.